These 19 T cell receptor beta chains originate from one sample sequenced in a study of blood T cell repertoires in COVID-19. Data came from immunoSEQ multiplex PCR; TCRdb stores just in-frame clones and leaves some out. The profile shows 250,000 to 350,000 clones, over 85% of them singletons. What was sequenced was PBMCs or T cells enriched from blood (not recorded which). These TCRs come from a man aged 55 to 69 who had recovered from COVID-19.

The table lists this clone with a count of one. V and J are TRBV5-1 and TRBJ2-1, with 10 bases fitting TRBD2. The CDR3 sequence is 14 residues long. Per germline, CDR1 SGHRS and CDR2 YFSETQ. V dropped 1 base and J dropped 8; count of bases not matched to a gene: 3. CDR3 coding DNA: TGCGCCAGCAGCTTGTCACTAGCGGGACATGAGCAGTTCTTC. Residues: CASSLSLAGHEQFF.

The table lists this clone with a count of one. The chain joins TRBV5-1 to TRBJ2-1, with 12 bases identical to TRBD2. The CDR3 has 16 amino acids. Trimming cost V 0 bases and J 6 bases; bases outside gene matches: 4. CDR1 SGHRS and CDR2 YFSETQ come from the germline V gene. The chain's CDR3 is CASSLVMGLAGNEQFF. The DNA for the CDR3 is TGCGCCAGCAGCTTGGTGATGGGACTAGCGGGCAATGAGCAGTTCTTC.

Written as DNA, the CDR3 is TGTGCCAGCAGTCGAGTTAATGAAAAACTGTTTTTT. This gives the protein CASSRVNEKLFF. The gene calls are TRBV12-3 or TRBV12-4 and TRBJ1-4; D gene unclear. Trimming removed 5 bases at V and 4 bases at J, with 5 bases between. The CDR3 runs to 12 residues.

This rearrangement joins TRBV3-1 (or the pseudogene TRBV3-2) to TRBJ2-7; 12 bases map to TRBD1. The J segment lost 7 bases and the V segment lost 1 base, leaving 11 bases of the junction unmatched. The germline gives CDR1 LGHDT, CDR2 YNNKEL (reference sequence). CDR3 length: 17 residues. The CDR3 region is CASSQGPAGQGAREQYF. Written as DNA, the CDR3 is TGTGCCAGCAGCCAAGGCCCGGCGGGACAGGGGGCAAGGGAGCAGTACTTC.

The chain couples TRBV21-1 to TRBJ1-5; TRBD1 was called by the table and not checked on the DNA. TRBV21-1 is termed a pseudogene. This CDR3 contains 15 residues. The CDR3 region has the DNA TGTGCCAGCAGCTTTGTGACAGATAGCAATCAGCCCCAGCATTTT. Its protein product is CASSFVTDSNQPQHF.

The chain carries TRBV3-1 (or the pseudogene TRBV3-2) and TRBJ2-7; 8 bases agree with TRBD2. The V gene end was trimmed by 1 base and the J gene end by 2 bases; junction bases not matched to a gene: 7. This CDR3 is 16 amino acids long. Germline V gene lookup returns CDR1 LGHDT and CDR2 YNNKEL (reference sequence). The CDR3, as DNA: TGTGCCAGCAGCCAAGTTCGTGGCGGGAGGCCCTACGAGCAGTACTTC. Amino acids: CASSQVRGGRPYEQYF.

This clone was seen just once. The rearrangement joins TRBV25-1 to TRBJ2-5; TRBD2 is a possible D gene (6 bases). This CDR3 region has 17 residues. Germline lookup yields CDR1 MGHDK and CDR2 SYGVNS. Trimming took off 3 bases at V and 4 bases at J, with 21 bases between the two ends. CDR3 sequence: CASSETSGYWRGETQYF. The CDR3 DNA reads as TGTGCCAGCAGTGAGACATCAGGATACTGGAGGGGAGAGACCCAGTACTTC.

CDR3 sequence reads: CASSFRGAGELFF. CDR3 bases: TGTGCCAGCAGCTTCCGGGGGGCCGGGGAGCTGTTTTTT. The chain combines TRBV11-2 with TRBJ2-2; TRBD2 matches at 7 bases. V lost 3 bases, J lost 6 bases, and 1 base stayed unmatched. The CDR3 runs 13 residues. CDR1 and CDR2 (germline): SGHAT, FQNNGV.

CDR3 sequence (DNA): TGCAGCGTTGTTGGTCAGACCTACAATGAGCAGTTCTTC. Translating gives CSVVGQTYNEQFF. This sequence joins TRBV29-1 and TRBJ2-1; D remains unclear. Germline V gene lookup returns CDR1 SQVTM and CDR2 ANQGSEA. The CDR3 totals 13 residues. V lost 4 bases to trimming and J lost 2 bases, with 9 bases between them.

CDR3 region: CARSLATGGALKNIQYF. The CDR3 DNA follows: TGTGCCAGAAGCTTGGCCACGGGGGGCGCCTTGAAAAACATTCAGTACTTC. This rearrangement joins TRBV5-3 to TRBJ2-4, with a tentative D call TRBD2 (7 bases). TRBV5-3 is reported as an ORF; its role is uncertain. The CDR3 is 17 residues long. Trimming stripped 0 bases from V and 4 bases from J, with 17 bases between.

This sequence joins TRBV6-1 and TRBJ2-7; 15 bases agree with TRBD2. The CDR3 runs 15 residues. Germline V CDR1 and CDR2: MNHNS, SASEGT. V lost 1 base to trimming and J lost 6 bases; unmatched junction nucleotides: 1. CDR3: CASSEGTSGGAEQYF. The CDR3 DNA follows: TGTGCCAGCAGTGAAGGGACTAGCGGGGGGGCCGAGCAGTACTTC.

V is TRBV4-1 and J is TRBJ1-5; D is possibly TRBD1 (5 bases). The CDR3 totals 17 residues. Germline V lookup: CDR1 MGHRA, CDR2 YSYEKL. The V end was cut by 1 base, the J end by 1 base, with 14 bases between. CDR3 nucleotide sequence: TGCGCCAGCAGCCAAGCGACTCAGACAGAAAGCAATCAGCCCCAGCATTTT. The encoded protein is CASSQATQTESNQPQHF.

This chain links TRBV11-2 with TRBJ1-1; the match to TRBD1 covers 9 bases. Germline V gives CDR1 SGHAT, CDR2 FQNNGV. The CDR3 loop spans 18 amino acids. The V and J ends lost 0 bases and 2 bases, in that order; junction bases with no gene match: 10. The CDR3 protein is CASSLDINRGRRNTEAFF. The CDR3 DNA is TGTGCCAGCAGCTTAGACATAAACAGGGGGCGAAGAAACACTGAAGCTTTCTTT.

The chain joins TRBV7-9 to TRBJ2-5; D is ambiguous. CDR3 length: 13 residues. V dropped 3 bases and J dropped 5 bases, with 10 bases sitting between them. Germline values: CDR1 SEHNR, CDR2 FQNEAQ (reference sequence). The CDR3: CASSFTIRETQYF. The CDR3 nucleotides read TGTGCCAGCAGCTTCACGATACGGGAGACCCAGTACTTC.

The CDR3 sequence: CASSPTPTGFTEAFF. The CDR3 DNA reads TGTGCCAGCAGTCCCACCCCGACAGGTTTTACTGAAGCTTTCTTT. The chain carries TRBV27 and TRBJ1-1; maybe TRBD1 (6 bases). There are 15 residues in the CDR3. In germline, CDR1 is MNHEY, CDR2 SMNVEV (reference sequence). The V end was cut by 5 bases, the J end by 5 bases, with 18 bases between.

The rearrangement links TRBV5-1 to TRBJ2-5; tentatively, D is TRBD1 (6 bases). This CDR3 has 14 residues. Germline V gives CDR1 SGHRS, CDR2 YFSETQ. Trimming cost V 4 bases and J 2 bases, with 12 bases left between them. The CDR3 coding sequence is TGCGCCAGCAGCCCAGGGGACACACAAGAGACCCAGTACTTC. Its translation: CASSPGDTQETQYF.

The J gene is TRBJ1-2, the V gene TRBV6-6; TRBD1 might be the D (6 bases). Trimming took off 4 bases at V and 8 bases at J, with 17 bases between the two ends. The germline V gene encodes CDR1 MNHNY and CDR2 SVGAGI (reference sequence). This CDR3 has 14 amino acids. CDR3 sequence reads: CASSWTQGTDGYTF. In DNA form, the CDR3 reads TGTGCCAGCAGTTGGACACAGGGTACCGACGGCTACACCTTC.

The chain has TRBV21-1 and TRBJ2-1; TRBD1 was called by the table and not checked on the DNA. TRBV21-1 is a pseudogene. The CDR3 runs to 20 residues. The CDR3 sequence: CASTTIRTGRFPRDYNEQFF. The CDR3 DNA reads TGTGCCAGCACCACTATAAGGACAGGGAGATTCCCCCGCGACTACAATGAGCAGTTCTTC.

CDR3 amino acids: CASSPRGTGISNQPQHF. CDR3 nucleotide sequence: TGTGCCAGCTCACCCCGGGGGACAGGGATTAGCAATCAGCCCCAGCATTTT. J is TRBJ1-5 and V is TRBV18; TRBD1 matches at 9 bases. The V gene end was trimmed by 3 bases and the J gene end by 0 bases; junction bases not matched to a gene: 6. Germline loops: CDR1 KGHSH, CDR2 LQKENI. This CDR3 comprises 17 residues.